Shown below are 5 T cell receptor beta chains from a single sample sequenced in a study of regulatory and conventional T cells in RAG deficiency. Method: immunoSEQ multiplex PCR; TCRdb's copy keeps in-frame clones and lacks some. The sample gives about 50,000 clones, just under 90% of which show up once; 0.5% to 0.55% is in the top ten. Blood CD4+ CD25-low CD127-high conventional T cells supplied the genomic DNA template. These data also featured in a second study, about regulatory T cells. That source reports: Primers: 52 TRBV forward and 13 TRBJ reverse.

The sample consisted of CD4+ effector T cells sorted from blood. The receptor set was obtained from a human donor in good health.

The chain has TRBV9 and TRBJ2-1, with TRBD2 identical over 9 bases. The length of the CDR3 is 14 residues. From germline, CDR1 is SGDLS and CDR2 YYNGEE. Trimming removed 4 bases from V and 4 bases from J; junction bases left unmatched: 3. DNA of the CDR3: TGTGCCAGCAGCTTAACTAGCGGGTACAATGAGCAGTTCTTC. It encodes CASSLTSGYNEQFF.

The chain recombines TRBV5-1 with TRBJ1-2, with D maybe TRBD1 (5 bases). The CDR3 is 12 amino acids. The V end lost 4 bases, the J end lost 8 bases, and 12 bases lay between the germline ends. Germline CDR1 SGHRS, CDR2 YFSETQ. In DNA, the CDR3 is TGCGCCAGCAGCCGCCGCAGGGACGGCTACACCTTC. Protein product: CASSRRRDGYTF.

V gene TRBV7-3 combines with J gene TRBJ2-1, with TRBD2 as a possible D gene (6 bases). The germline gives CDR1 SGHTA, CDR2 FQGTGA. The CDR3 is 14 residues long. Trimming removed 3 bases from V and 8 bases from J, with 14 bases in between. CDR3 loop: CASSFSRDSHEQFF. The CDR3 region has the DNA TGTGCCAGCAGCTTCTCCCGGGACTCCCATGAGCAGTTCTTC.

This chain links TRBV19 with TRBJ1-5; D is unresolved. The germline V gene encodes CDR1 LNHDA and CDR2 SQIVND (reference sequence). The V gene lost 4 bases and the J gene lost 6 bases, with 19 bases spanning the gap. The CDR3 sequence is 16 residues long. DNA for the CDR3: TGTGCCAGTAGTACCCCCGGGCCTGACTTAGGTCAGCCCCAGCATTTT. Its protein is CASSTPGPDLGQPQHF.

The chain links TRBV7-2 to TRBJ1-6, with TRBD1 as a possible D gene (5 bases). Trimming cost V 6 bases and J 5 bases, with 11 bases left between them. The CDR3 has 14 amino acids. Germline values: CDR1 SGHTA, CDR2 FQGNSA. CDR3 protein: CASRAGTNNSPLHF. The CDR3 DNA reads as TGTGCCAGCAGAGCGGGGACCAATAATTCACCCCTCCACTTT. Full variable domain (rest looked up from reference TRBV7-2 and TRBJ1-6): GAGVSQSPSNKVTEKGKDVELRCDPISGHTALYWYRQSLGQGLEFLIYFQGNSAPDKSGLPSDRFSAERTGGSVSTLTIQRTQQEDSAVYLCASRAGTNNSPLHFGNGTRLTVT.